This T cell receptor (beta chain) was sequenced in a study of blood T cells in healthy people across ages (dated by TCRdb to the mid-2010s). The study in broad terms: In model experiments, roughly one uniquely barcoded TCR beta cDNA molecule per two T cells was captured by template switching. Using deep sequencing normalized with unique cDNA molecular identifiers, the study measured how TCR beta repertoire diversity changes with age. Using the same blood draw, the study looked at two additional independent replicas of 1 million unique cDNA reads for two donors, one aged 18 to 29 and the other aged 80 or older. Four age groups were formed from the donors: young (average approximately 17 years), middle-aged (more than 35), aged (62) and long-lived (around 82). Study-wide conclusions, independent of this receptor: Estimates of total diversity based on one million sequenced T cells were considered lower bounds and underestimates. Compared with the aged group, the long-lived group had more naive CD4+ T cells, fewer expanded clones and increased TCR diversity, a pattern suggesting age selection. Observed TCR beta diversity correlated strongly with the percentage of naive T cells measured by flow cytometry. Observed TCR beta diversity per million T cells fell roughly linearly with age, and a significant reduction was already apparent by age about 43. The CMV infection status of donors was not known, potentially confounding age-related changes in expanded clonotypes. Since profiling was done on bulk unsorted PBMCs, naive and antigen-experienced compartments could not be conclusively compared.

The library was built by means of 5' RACE. Sequencing instrument: Illumina HiSeq 2500. A second PCR of roughly 7 to 11 cycles was performed with a sample-barcoded 5' primer and a J-beta primer mix. Each TCR beta cDNA molecule received a unique molecular identifier from a template-switch 5' adaptor carrying 12 random nucleotides. At least 2.5 million CDR3-containing paired-end reads were obtained from each sample. The Mint cDNA synthesis kit, primed by a TRBC-specific oligonucleotide, was used to synthesize first-strand cDNA from all RNA. Following uracil-DNA glycosylase treatment, a first 18-cycle PCR with universal primers M1SS and BC2_uni_R was performed on all cDNA. In the authors' own workflow: For normalization, 1 million high-quality reads, each with a distinct molecular identifier, were randomly selected from each sample. Instead of being binned into consensus sequences, reads with shared molecular identifiers were discarded. CDR3 identification, clonotype clustering and error correction used MiTCR with a Q25 quality threshold and the strictest error-elimination algorithm. A nonparametric unseen species model with Euler transformation was used to estimate lower-bound total TCR beta diversity. TCRdb's own reprocessing of the public reads used fastp at Q25 and MiXCR and kept productive beta chains. Identical CDR3 protein sequences are pooled into one entry, listed with their most common genes and DNA. TCRdb, not the authors, supplied the V and J calls. The sample table shows over a million distinct CDR3 sequences, and roughly 24% are seen once. Less than 0.85% of the sample comes from the top ten.

The donors were some 39 Caucasian individuals from Russia, aged 6 to 90 years, who were systemically healthy. Each donor gave roughly 9.5 milliliters of peripheral blood, collected into EDTA-treated Vacutainer tubes. PBMCs were isolated by Ficoll-Paque density-gradient centrifugation, with at least 6 million obtained per sample. Trizol reagent was used to extract total RNA from PBMCs, with at least 6 micrograms per sample. For every donor, an aliquot of PBMCs went through flow cytometry to measure the percentages of naive CD45RAhigh/CD27high T cells. This clonotype appeared a few times. Its antigen target is currently unknown. Base quality data are lacking; no much larger clone is found one base away. CDR3 length: 17 amino acids, cysteine to phenylalanine. The DNA shown is the 51-base CDR3, in frame from base 1. The germline V gene (reference sequence) supplies CDR1 SSHAT and CDR2 FNYEAQ. These data were also filed under a second study, of T cells of mothers and their children. The second paper states: Nine systemically healthy Caucasian individuals, comprising three mothers and their six children, were included as donors. cDNA synthesis consumed the entire amount of extracted RNA, loaded at roughly 1.5 ug RNA in each 15 ul reaction. In the second PCR, the M1S primer added sample barcodes and 2-4 random nucleotides. More than 8 million TCR beta CDR3 reads were obtained from each mother, and 2.5 million to 3 million reads were obtained from each child. TCR recombination output is similarly shaped by thymic selection in related and unrelated pairs, with a minor effect exerted by inherited differences. Normalized repertoire overlap was always slightly but never significantly higher in related than unrelated mother-child pairs. Persistent microchimeric T cell clones were not detected, at a sensitivity of around 100 clones per million clonotypes. In the study, deep NGS was used to compare the TCR beta repertoires of mothers and children, and features distinguishing related mother-child pairs from unrelated individuals were sought. The mean age was about 37 +/- 4 years for the mothers and approximately 11 +/- 4 years for the children. Libraries were sequenced on Illumina HiSeq 2000 with 100+100 nt paired-end reads after adapter ligation with NEBNext reagents. To prevent cross-contamination, the mother and child libraries were prepared a month apart and were sequenced in separate runs. For each donor, somewhere between about 450,000 and 2,000,000 distinct TCR beta clonotypes were identified. Naive TCR beta clonotypes were estimated from low-frequency clonotypes matched to each donor's FACS-determined naive share, without sorting.

Sequencing was done on a sample of blood. The sequence came from a girl aged 2-10 years in good health. Recombination linked TRBV7-7 to TRBJ2-4, with 8 bases aligning to TRBD2. The nucleotide sequence is TGTGCTAGCCCGAGACTAGCGAGACCCCTAGCCAAAAACATTCAGTACTTC. Translated, it gives CASPRLARPLAKNIQYF.